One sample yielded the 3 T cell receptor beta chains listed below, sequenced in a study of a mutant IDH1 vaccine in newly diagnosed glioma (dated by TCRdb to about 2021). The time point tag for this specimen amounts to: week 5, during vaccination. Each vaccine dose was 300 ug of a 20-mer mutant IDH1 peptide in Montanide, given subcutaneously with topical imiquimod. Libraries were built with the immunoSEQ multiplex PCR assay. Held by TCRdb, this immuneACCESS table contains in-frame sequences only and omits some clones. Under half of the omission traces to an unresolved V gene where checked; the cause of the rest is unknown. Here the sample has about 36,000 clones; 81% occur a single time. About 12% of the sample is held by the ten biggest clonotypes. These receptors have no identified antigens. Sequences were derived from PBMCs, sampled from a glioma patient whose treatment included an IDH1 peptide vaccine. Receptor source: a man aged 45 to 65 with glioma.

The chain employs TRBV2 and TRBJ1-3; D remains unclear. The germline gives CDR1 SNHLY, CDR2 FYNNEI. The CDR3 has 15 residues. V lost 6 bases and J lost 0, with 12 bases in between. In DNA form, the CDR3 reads TGTGCCAGCAGAGCGGCGGGCCTCTCTGGAAACACCATATATTTT. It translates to CASRAAGLSGNTIYF.

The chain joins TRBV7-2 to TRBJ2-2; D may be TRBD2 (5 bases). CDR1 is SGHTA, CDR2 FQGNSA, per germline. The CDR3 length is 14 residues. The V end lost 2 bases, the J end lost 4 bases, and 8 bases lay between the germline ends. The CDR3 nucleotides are TGTGCCAGCAGCTTACAGCGGAGCACCGGGGAGCTGTTTTTT. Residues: CASSLQRSTGELFF. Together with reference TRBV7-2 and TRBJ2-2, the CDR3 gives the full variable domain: GAGVSQSPSNKVTEKGKDVELRCDPISGHTALYWYRQSLGQGLEFLIYFQGNSAPDKSGLPSDRFSAERTGGSVSTLTIQRTQQEDSAVYLCASSLQRSTGELFFGEGSRLTVL.

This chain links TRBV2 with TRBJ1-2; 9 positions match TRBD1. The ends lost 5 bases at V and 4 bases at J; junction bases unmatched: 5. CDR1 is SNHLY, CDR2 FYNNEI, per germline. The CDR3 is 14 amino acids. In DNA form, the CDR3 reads TGTGCCAGCAGTACTGGGACAGGGAGCTATGGCTACACCTTC. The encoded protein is CASSTGTGSYGYTF.